The 5 T cell receptor beta chains listed next were all sequenced from one sample in a study of T-cell reconstitution after alpha-beta-depleted transplantation in children. A TCRbeta library incorporating unique molecular identifiers was prepared. In TCRdb, the PCR reads were re-called with MiXCR into one record per CDR3 protein. This table has approximately 520,000 distinct CDR3 sequences, roughly 11% appearing once. The sequenced sample was PBMCs, mostly from graft donor cells, obtained 180 days after TCRalphabeta/CD19-depleted stem cell transplant. The receptors come from a female patient younger than 10 who had a stem cell transplant for aplastic anemia, so the T cells may come from the graft donor.

This sequence joins TRBV3-1 and TRBJ2-1; D not certain. The V end lost 3 bases, the J end lost 4 bases, and 10 bases lay between the germline ends. In germline, CDR1 is LGHDT, CDR2 YNNKEL (reference sequence). The CDR3 totals 14 residues. This chain's CDR3 is CASSQIAHYNEQFF. As DNA, the CDR3 is TGTGCCAGCAGCCAGATCGCTCATTACAATGAGCAGTTCTTC.

V gene TRBV10-2 combines with J gene TRBJ2-2, with 9 bases fitting TRBD2. Germline CDR1 reads WSHSY; CDR2 reads SAAADI. CDR3 length: 16 residues. V shed 8 bases and J 0 bases; nucleotides not matched to a gene: 7. The CDR3 DNA reads TGCGCCAGCCGGTTGACTAGCGGAACGAACACCGGGGAGCTGTTTTTT. It is translated as CASRLTSGTNTGELFF.

This clonotype was detected many times. The CDR3, as DNA: TGCAGTGCCAGTCGAGGCGGGACTCCCCTTCGGGGTGAGCAGTTCTTC. Its protein is CSASRGGTPLRGEQFF. The chain combines TRBV20-1 with TRBJ2-1, with D perhaps TRBD2 (6 bases). Germline CDR1 reads DFQATT; CDR2 reads SNEGSKA (reference sequence). Trimming left V 6 bases short and J 9 bases short, with 27 bases between. The length of the CDR3 is 16 residues.

This clonotype has at least ten counts. The genes are TRBV27 and TRBJ2-1, with 8 bases matching TRBD2. V was pared by 3 bases and J by 13 bases, with 14 bases of the junction left unmatched. Germline assignment: CDR1 MNHEY and CDR2 SMNVEV (reference sequence). The CDR3 loop spans 15 amino acids. As DNA, the CDR3 is TGTGCCAGCAGTTTGACTAGCGTACTTCGAGTGGGACAGTTCTTC. It is translated as CASSLTSVLRVGQFF.

The gene calls are TRBV7-2 and TRBJ2-1, with 11 bases identical to TRBD1. This CDR3 comprises 16 residues. The junction had 9 bases not matched to a gene; V was cut back by 5 bases and J by 6 bases. Germline assignment: CDR1 SGHTA and CDR2 FQGNSA. The CDR3 protein is CASSHGQGASANEQFF. DNA for the CDR3: TGTGCCAGCAGCCATGGACAGGGGGCTTCCGCCAATGAGCAGTTCTTC.